This entry describes one TCR beta chain. Its antigen has not been determined. Base qualities are missing; no much larger clone stands one base away. All donors were healthy Caucasians. The twin cohort comprised three pairs of female monozygotic twins, all aged roughly 18 to 29 years. Positive isolation kits from Invitrogen were used to isolate CD4+ and CD8+ T cell populations. The sample belongs to a study of identical twins (dated by TCRdb to the mid-2010s). About the study as a whole: To test whether fetal clonotypes persist, the study used deep sequencing on TCR alpha and beta repertoires from monozygotic twins, unrelated adults of various ages, and cord blood. To rule out contamination, replicate twin experiments were performed at different times with different library preparation protocols.

Study-level results and caveats: Zero-insertion analyses could be partly confounded by invariant T cells such as MAIT and iNKT, though diverse VJ usage argued against such confounding for most clonotypes. Because the same donors could not be followed over many years, the conclusions depended on cross-sectional statistical analysis. Recombination models systematically underestimated out-of-frame TCR alpha sharing in monozygotic twins but agreed with sharing between unrelated individuals. A weaker excess of twin sharing was found in beta out-of-frame sequences because the signal-to-noise ratio was lowered by fewer shared sequences. Compared with coincidental sharing between unrelated individuals, out-of-frame TCR alpha sequences shared between twins had an excess of sequences with low generation probability. Fewer insertions were carried by abundant cord blood beta clonotypes, a similar but weaker trend appeared in young adult naive repertoires, and no such trend appeared in memory repertoires.

Library preparation employed 5' RACE. TCRdb names Illumina HiSeq 2000 as the instrument used. Template switching introduced a universal primer binding site; the final cDNA contained a unique molecular identifier, enabling accurate counting of TCR cDNA molecules. Specific primers in the conserved constant-segment region were used to synthesize first-strand cDNA for TCR alpha and beta chains. To control for contamination, each cDNA library was double barcoded with a SMART-Mk sample barcode plus Illumina barcodes. Two successive PCR steps introduced TruSeq adapter sequences along with Illumina sample barcodes. The TCR alpha and beta cDNA libraries were sequenced on the Illumina HiSeq platform using custom primers. The paper's processing steps were these. Unique molecular identifiers were extracted from raw reads with MiGEC, and CDR3 positions were determined with MiXCR. Recombination models were inferred per individual with the repgenHMM and IGoR tools using an EM algorithm. The analysis of shared clonotypes was done with the tcR package in R, with sharing normalized by the product of cloneset sizes. To study raw recombination without the effects of thymic and clonal selection, out-of-frame nonproductive sequences were analyzed. The public reads were reanalyzed by TCRdb: fastp trimming at Q25, MiXCR alignment, in-frame beta chains only. Every distinct CDR3 protein forms one entry, paired with its most common genes and DNA. The V and J calls and clone size are TCRdb's, not the authors'. The sample table holds a few hundred thousand distinct CDR3 sequences, of which about 8.5% were seen once. The ten most abundant clones make up less than 4% of the sample.

The CDR1 and CDR2 encoded by the germline V gene are LGHNA and YSLEER. Reading from cysteine to phenylalanine, the CDR3 counts 18 amino acids. Left in the record is the CDR3 DNA by itself, 54 bases read in frame from the first base. V loses 0 bases at its end and J loses 3 bases; junction bases beyond the gene matches: 9. These data were also filed under a second study, of yellow fever vaccine responses in identical twins. In that second paper, the authors write: The T cell response to vaccination in identical twins was reported by the authors to appear partly convergent and partly personalized. In the study, vaccine-responding T cell clones were precisely tracked in identical twins.

Material for sequencing was CD8+ T cells sorted from blood. Rearrangement joined TRBV4-3 to TRBJ2-3; 10 bases in between match TRBD2. The TCR was taken from a woman between 18 and 30 years old in good health. The CDR3 region has the sequence CASSQDITAGGPTDTQYF. The DNA reads as follows: TGCGCCAGCAGCCAAGATATAACAGCGGGAGGGCCAACAGATACGCAGTATTTT.